The T cell receptor (beta chain) under discussion was sequenced for a study of control samples from healthy donors and cancer patients. After removal of 9 bases from V and 5 bases from J, the junction contained 9 bases not matched to a gene. The CDR3 has 13 residues. The germline CDR1 and CDR2 sequences are SGHVS and FQNEAQ. The repertoire was sequenced with immunoSEQ multiplex PCR; TCRdb's copy has only in-frame clones and lacks some. The sample shows 71,000 or so clones, nearly 90% of them seen only once. This chain uses TRBV7-8 with TRBJ2-5, with 7 bases identical to TRBD1. The TCR was taken from a man in his 60s with lung cancer. The source material was PBMCs. The CDR3 DNA sequence: TGTGCCAGTTCACAGGGGCTTCAGGAGACCCAGTACTTC. Its protein product is CASSQGLQETQYF.